Listed below are T cell receptor beta chains from one sample, sequenced in a study of human T cells and chemical hapten exposure. From the RACE reads, TCRdb called clonotypes with MiXCR, one entry per CDR3 protein. The data contain approximately 370,000 distinct CDR3 sequences, 4.5% to 5.5% of them singletons. Sequencing was performed on whole blood, taken in connection with sensitization to the hapten diphenylcyclopropenone (DPC). These TCRs come from a young woman with alopecia areata. Some clones in this sample may be carry-over from other donors' samples. Each CDR3 is given with its conserved first and last residue. The order of the fields is V gene, D gene, J gene, clone size, CDR3 DNA, CDR3 protein. D genes are given only for firm matches. Only part of the rows carry a size: once, few, many, or a class if the clone is expanded.

TRBV5-1	NA	TRBJ2-3	many	TGCGCCAGCGCATTGTCAATAGGCAGCACAGATACGCAGTATTTT	CASALSIGSTDTQYF
TRBV9	NA	TRBJ1-5	NA	TGTGCCAGCAACGCAGGTATAGGCAATCAGCCCCAGCATTTT	CASNAGIGNQPQHF
TRBV7-9	NA	TRBJ1-1	NA	TGTGCCAGCAGCTTAGTGGCGGGGTCTGAAGCTTTCTTT	CASSLVAGSEAFF
TRBV27	NA	TRBJ2-5	few	TGTGCCAGCAGTTTACAGGCAGGGGAGACCCAGTACTTC	CASSLQAGETQYF
TRBV5-6	NA	TRBJ2-7	NA	TGTGCCAGCAGCTTGGCACATTCCAACGAGCAGTACTTC	CASSLAHSNEQYF
TRBV6-2/TRBV6-3	NA	TRBJ1-1	many	TGTGCCAGCAGGGGGTGGTCTGAAGCTTTCTTT	CASRGWSEAFF
TRBV19	TRBD1	TRBJ2-1	many	TGTGCCAGTAGCCCTATCTGGACAGGCAGTGAGCAGTTCTTC	CASSPIWTGSEQFF
TRBV9	NA	TRBJ2-1	many	TGTGCCAGCAGCGTAGCTGGGACCCTAAACAATGAGCAGTTCTTC	CASSVAGTLNNEQFF
TRBV5-4	TRBD2	TRBJ2-7	many	TGTGCCAGCAGCCCTGAGGCTAGCGGGGTCCACGAGCAGTACTTC	CASSPEASGVHEQYF
TRBV13	NA	TRBJ2-3	NA	TGTGCCAGCAGCCCCTTTGAACGGAGCACAGATACGCAGTATTTT	CASSPFERSTDTQYF
TRBV12-3/TRBV12-4	TRBD2	TRBJ2-5	few	TGTGCCAGCAGTTGGGCGGGGGAAGAGACCCAGTACTTC	CASSWAGEETQYF